What follows is one T cell receptor beta chain and its context. The sample belongs to a study of blood T cell repertoires in COVID-19. Overall study context: T cells, B-cell-depleted T cells, or PBMCs supplied cDNA or gDNA.

The germline V gene encodes CDR1 MDHEN and CDR2 SYDVKM. The CDR3 loop spans 13 amino acids. V lost 6 bases to trimming and J lost 1 base, with 10 bases between them. Study processing details: Reference gene primer amplification gave nucleated cell count estimates. The table came from immunoSEQ multiplex PCR; TCRdb's copy has only in-frame clones and leaves some out. Clone size and the V and J calls come from that table; the DNA yielded D and trimming. The table lists 80,000 to 100,000 clones, 70% to 90% of them singletons. The chain couples TRBV28 to TRBJ2-7, with D tentatively TRBD2 (7 bases). Material for sequencing was peripheral blood. The TCR sequence derives from a man aged 50-59 years with COVID-19, enrolled during active disease. CDR3 sequence reads: CASRGGQSYEQYF. CDR3 DNA: TGTGCCAGCAGGGGGGGGCAGTCCTACGAGCAGTACTTC. Full variable domain (rest looked up from reference TRBV28 and TRBJ2-7): DVKVTQSSRYLVKRTGEKVFLECVQDMDHENMFWYRQDPGLGLRLIYFSYDVKMKEKGDIPEGYSVSREKKERFSLILESASTNQTSMYLCASRGGQSYEQYFGPGTRLTVT.